What follows is one T cell receptor (beta chain) and its context. As yet, its antigen is unknown. Amplified TCR beta CDR3 regions came from RNA transcripts. First-round RT-PCR with HTBI primers amplified the TCR CDR3 region. TCRdb passed the multiplex PCR reads through MiXCR, listing each CDR3 protein once. The sample yields roughly 750,000 distinct CDR3 sequences, about a sixth seen once. This sample stems from a study of T cells in Graves' hyperthyroidism and ophthalmopathy. The germline gives CDR1 SGHTA, CDR2 FQGNSA. This CDR3 spans 16 amino acids. V gave up 5 bases and J gave up 7 bases; unmatched junction bases: 11. Study-level findings and limits: Ophthalmopathy onset followed model prediction by a median approximately 5.9 months.

The chain combines TRBV7-2 with TRBJ2-1; TRBD1 matches 10 bases. Sequenced sample: blood. This clonotype was obtained from a man between 18 and 35 years old with Graves' hyperthyroidism. In nucleotides, the CDR3 is TGTGCCAGCAGCGCCCCACCGGGACAGGGGATAAATGAGCAGTTCTTC. Amino acid sequence: CASSAPPGQGINEQFF.